This TCR beta chain was retrieved from a study of OX40 agonist ivuxolimab in advanced cancers. Study at large: Patients receiving dose escalation had hepatocellular carcinoma, melanoma, renal cell or head and neck cancer.

CDR1 SQVTM and CDR2 ANQGSEA come from the germline V gene. This CDR3 region has 14 residues. The trim removed 3 bases at V and 4 bases at J, leaving 4 bases unmatched. The repertoire was sequenced with immunoSEQ multiplex PCR; TCRdb's copy has only in-frame clones and lacks some. Here the sample spans about 35,000 clones, about 82% being singletons. Worth noting for this clone: Its antigen is not known.

Overall study findings and caveats: The average count of expanded clones was higher among CD8+ T cells than among CD4+.

The sequence was obtained from an adult with an advanced solid tumor such as melanoma, head and neck, liver or kidney cancer. The rearrangement uses TRBV29-1 and TRBJ2-3; 10 bases line up with TRBD2. Sequenced here: CD4+ or CD8+ T cells sorted from blood, sampled in a trial of the OX40 agonist ivuxolimab. CDR3 in DNA: TGCAGCGTTGATTCTAGCGGGAGTGCAGATACGCAGTATTTT. Its protein is CSVDSSGSADTQYF.